The 30 T cell receptor beta chains listed next were all sequenced from one sample in a study of cytomegalovirus exposure and HLA in healthy donors. With 60 Vbeta and 13 Jbeta primers, the PCR was carried out. Profiled with immunoSEQ multiplex PCR; TCRdb holds only in-frame clones, not every one. Of approximately 150,000 clones listed, about 75% were seen once; the top ten hold 2% to 3%. Sample: PBMCs. These receptors originate from a female donor in good health and CMV-seronegative.

This clone was counted only a few times. The rearrangement links TRBV25-1 to TRBJ1-4; D perhaps matches TRBD1 (5 bases). This CDR3 is built from 14 residues. Germline CDR1 and CDR2: MGHDK and SYGVNS. Trimming took 4 bases from V and 4 from J, leaving 10 bases between them. The DNA of the CDR3 is TGTGCCAGCAGTGGCGACGGGGGTAATGAAAAACTGTTTTTT. The encoded protein is CASSGDGGNEKLFF. The whole variable domain, remainder taken from reference TRBV25-1 and TRBJ1-4, is EADIYQTPRYLVIGTGKKITLECSQTMGHDKMYWYQQDPGMELHLIHYSYGVNSTEKGDLSSESTVSRIRTEHFPLTLESARPSHTSQYLCASSGDGGNEKLFFGSGTQLSVL.

The sample holds a few counts of this clone. The chain employs TRBV5-6 and TRBJ1-1, with a tentative D call TRBD1 (5 bases). There are 14 residues in the CDR3. V lost 1 base and J 2 bases, leaving 9 bases between the germline ends. Germline assignment: CDR1 SGHDT and CDR2 YYEEEE. The CDR3 loop reads CASSLIGDNTEAFF. The CDR3, as DNA: TGTGCCAGCAGCTTGATAGGGGATAACACTGAAGCTTTCTTT.

The chain couples TRBV9 to TRBJ1-4; D might be TRBD1 (5 bases). Between the trimmed V and J ends, which lost 0 bases and 5 bases, there was a span of 11 bases. The CDR3 extends over 15 amino acids. Germline CDR1 SGDLS, CDR2 YYNGEE. Written as DNA, the CDR3 is TGTGCCAGCAGCGTAGTTGGGGGAGGGAATGAAAAACTGTTTTTT. It translates to CASSVVGGGNEKLFF.

The rearrangement joins TRBV28 to TRBJ2-7; TRBD1 might be the D (6 bases). Trimming took 7 bases from V and 4 from J, leaving 11 bases between them. The CDR3 covers 12 residues. CDR1 MDHEN and CDR2 SYDVKM come from the germline V gene. The CDR3, as DNA: TGTGCCAGCAAAGGACAGCAATACGAGCAGTACTTC. Amino acids: CASKGQQYEQYF.

CDR3 nucleotides: TGTGCCAGCAGTGAAGCGGGAGGTCCCCGCGGGGAGCTGTTTTTT. Its translation is CASSEAGGPRGELFF. This chain links TRBV7-2 with TRBJ2-2, with 9 bases identical to TRBD2. This CDR3 has 15 residues. The V and J ends lost 6 bases and 7 bases, in that order; junction bases with no gene match: 9. Looked up from germline, CDR1 is SGHTA and CDR2 is FQGNSA.

The J gene is TRBJ1-6, the V gene TRBV7-2, with 9 bases aligning to TRBD1. The V gene end was trimmed by 5 bases and the J gene end by 8 bases; junction bases not matched to a gene: 10. Germline values: CDR1 SGHTA, CDR2 FQGNSA. The CDR3 spans 16 residues. CDR3 DNA: TGTGCCAGCAGCCTCCTTCTAAGACAGGGGGATTCACCCCTCCACTTT. Encoded protein: CASSLLLRQGDSPLHF.

The chain uses TRBV16 and TRBJ1-5; no clear D. The germline CDR1 and CDR2 sequences are KGHSY and FQNENV. V shed 2 bases and J shed 2 bases, with 7 bases lying between them. The CDR3 runs to 14 residues. The CDR3 spells CASSQVSGNQPQHF. The CDR3 DNA follows: TGTGCCAGCAGCCAAGTGTCCGGCAATCAGCCCCAGCATTTT.

The count of this clone is one. The gene calls are TRBV30 and TRBJ1-4; D may be TRBD1 (5 bases). The length of the CDR3 is 13 residues. V was cut by 1 base and J by 8 bases, with 11 bases left in between. CDR1 GTSNPN and CDR2 SVGIG come from the germline V gene (reference sequence). CDR3 in amino acids: CAWSGGLGEKLFF. DNA for the CDR3: TGTGCCTGGAGTGGGGGACTTGGGGAAAAACTGTTTTTT.

The J gene is TRBJ2-1, the V gene TRBV15; tentative D call: TRBD2 (6 bases). The CDR3 contains 12 residues. With 5 bases removed from V and 15 bases from J, the gap between germline ends came to 17 bases. CDR1 is LNHNV, CDR2 YYDKDF, per germline (reference sequence). CDR3 bases: TGTGCCACCAGCGTTGAGGGAGGTCTGCCGTTCTTC. It is translated as CATSVEGGLPFF.

This chain links TRBV6-1 with TRBJ2-3, with TRBD2 identical over 8 bases. Germline-derived CDR1 and CDR2 are MNHNS and SASEGT. The CDR3 length is 14 residues. Trimming removed 10 bases from V and 2 bases from J; junction bases left unmatched: 8. As DNA, the CDR3 is TGTGCCATCACTAGCGGTTTCAACACAGATACGCAGTATTTT. This sequence encodes CAITSGFNTDTQYF.

The chain has TRBV5-1 and TRBJ1-4; 9 nucleotides agree with TRBD1. Trimming removed 4 bases from V and 7 bases from J; junction bases left unmatched: 8. The CDR3 runs to 15 residues. Germline lookup yields CDR1 SGHRS and CDR2 YFSETQ. The CDR3 sequence is CASSQDRGSGEKLFF. In DNA, the CDR3 is TGCGCCAGCAGCCAGGACAGGGGAAGTGGTGAAAAACTGTTTTTT.

V and J are TRBV5-1 and TRBJ1-4, with D uncertain. Between the trimmed V and J ends, which lost 1 base and 4 bases, there was a span of 11 bases. The CDR3 totals 15 residues. Per the germline V gene, CDR1 is SGHRS and CDR2 is YFSETQ. CDR3 protein: CASSLRSVVNEKLFF. CDR3 nucleotides: TGCGCCAGCAGCTTGCGGAGCGTGGTTAATGAAAAACTGTTTTTT.

V and J are TRBV7-8 and TRBJ2-3; possible D gene TRBD2, 5 bases. The CDR3 is made up of 16 amino acids. Trimming took 2 bases from V and 2 from J, leaving 14 bases between them. Germline CDR1 reads SGHVS; CDR2 reads FQNEAQ. As DNA, the CDR3 is TGTGCCAGCAGCTTAAGGCGGGCCCGTAACACAGATACGCAGTATTTT. Amino acid sequence: CASSLRRARNTDTQYF.

This clone has only a few counts. The chain uses TRBV25-1 and TRBJ1-6; D call uncertain. V gave up 4 bases and J gave up 0 bases, with 7 bases separating them. This CDR3 is built from 15 residues. Looked up from germline, CDR1 is MGHDK and CDR2 is SYGVNS. This CDR3 reads CASSGLNSYNSPLHF. Here the CDR3 DNA reads TGTGCCAGCAGTGGACTGAACTCCTATAATTCACCCCTCCACTTT. Together with reference TRBV25-1 and TRBJ1-6, the CDR3 gives the full variable domain: EADIYQTPRYLVIGTGKKITLECSQTMGHDKMYWYQQDPGMELHLIHYSYGVNSTEKGDLSSESTVSRIRTEHFPLTLESARPSHTSQYLCASSGLNSYNSPLHFGNGTRLTVT.

The rearrangement links TRBV5-1 to TRBJ1-2; 8 nucleotides match TRBD1. CDR3 size: 14 residues. CDR1 is SGHRS, CDR2 YFSETQ, per germline. After removal of 0 bases from V and 7 bases from J, the junction contained 5 bases not matched to a gene. CDR3 nucleotides: TGCGCCAGCAGCTTGGCGGGACAGGTGGTTGGCTACACCTTC. Amino acids: CASSLAGQVVGYTF.

There are a few counts of this clone. CDR3 sequence (DNA): TGTGCCAGCAGCCTCACCACAGGGGACGAGCAGTACTTC. Translated: CASSLTTGDEQYF. V usage is TRBV11-3 and J usage is TRBJ2-7; 7 bases map to TRBD1. Trimming cost V 5 bases and J 5 bases; bases outside gene matches: 6. Germline loops: CDR1 SGHNT, CDR2 YENEEA. This CDR3 has 13 residues. Drawing the rest from reference TRBV11-3 and TRBJ2-7, the complete variable domain is EAGVVQSPRYKIIEKKQPVAFWCNPISGHNTLYWYLQNLGQGPELLIRYENEEAVDDSQLPKDRFSAERLKGVDSTLKIQPAELGDSAVYLCASSLTTGDEQYFGPGTRLTVT.

V and J are TRBV5-1 and TRBJ2-5; 7 bases are a match to TRBD1. The J call is uncertain, as TRBJ2-7 better fits the DNA end. The CDR3 spans 15 residues. Germline CDR1 SGHRS, CDR2 YFSETQ. The CDR3 loop is CASSPGQTSSYEQYF. The DNA of the CDR3 is TGCGCCAGCAGCCCGGGACAGACCTCCTCCTACGAGCAGTACTTC.

The chain couples TRBV29-1 to TRBJ2-5, with unresolved D. Germline assignment: CDR1 SQVTM and CDR2 ANQGSEA. The V end was cut by 4 bases, the J end by 5 bases, with 17 bases between. The CDR3 loop spans 14 amino acids. CDR3 nucleotide sequence: TGCAGCGTTGGTTACTCCCCCCTCGCGGAGACCCAGTACTTC. Residues: CSVGYSPLAETQYF.

The chain uses TRBV21-1 and TRBJ2-2; TRBD2, the table's D call, was not compared with the DNA. TRBV21-1 is deemed a pseudogene. This CDR3 has 16 residues. The CDR3 region has the DNA TGTGCCAGCAGCCCAGAGACTGCGCTGGACACCGGGGAGCTGTTTTTT. It translates to CASSPETALDTGELFF.

The chain carries TRBV28 and TRBJ1-1; 12 positions agree with TRBD1. CDR3 length equals 17 residues. Germline values: CDR1 MDHEN, CDR2 SYDVKM. The V gene end was trimmed by 4 bases and the J gene end by 4 bases; junction bases not matched to a gene: 10. The chain's CDR3 is CASSSPGTGGAGTEAFF. DNA of the CDR3: TGTGCCAGCAGTTCCCCCGGGACAGGGGGCGCGGGCACTGAAGCTTTCTTT.

The V call is TRBV19, the J call TRBJ2-2, with 9 bases aligning to TRBD1. V lost 3 bases to trimming and J lost 5 bases; unmatched junction nucleotides: 7. Germline V gene sequence: CDR1 LNHDA, CDR2 SQIVND (reference sequence). The CDR3 is made up of 16 amino acids. The CDR3 sequence: CASSIPGTGRTGELFF. In DNA, the CDR3 is TGTGCCAGTAGTATCCCCGGGACAGGGCGAACCGGGGAGCTGTTTTTT.

The genes are TRBV11-3 and TRBJ2-1; 10 nucleotides match TRBD2. Unmatched junction bases numbered 9, after V lost 7 bases and J lost 9 bases. The germline gives CDR1 SGHNT, CDR2 YENEEA. This CDR3 has 14 residues. The CDR3 region has the DNA TGTGCCAGCACCTCTAGCGGGAGTGGTGGTGAGCAGTTCTTC. Translated: CASTSSGSGGEQFF.

This clone was detected a few times. This chain connects TRBV18 to TRBJ1-5; TRBD1 matches at 10 bases. Germline CDR1 is KGHSH and CDR2 is LQKENI. The V segment lost 4 bases and the J segment 1 base; nucleotides outside the gene matches: 4. This CDR3 has 16 amino acids. CDR3 nucleotides: TGTGCCAGCTCACTCGCGGGACAGGGGAGCAATCAGCCCCAGCATTTT. This codes for CASSLAGQGSNQPQHF.

This sequence joins TRBV4-1 and TRBJ2-1; TRBD2 agrees at 12 bases. The V gene end was trimmed by 6 bases and the J gene end by 8 bases; junction bases not matched to a gene: 5. CDR1 and CDR2 (germline): MGHRA, YSYEKL. The CDR3 covers 14 residues. The CDR3 protein is CASRGLAGLDEQFF. The CDR3 DNA reads as TGCGCCAGCAGAGGACTAGCGGGGCTCGATGAGCAGTTCTTC.

This clone was detected a few times. This sample includes further DNA sequences coding for the same CDR3. The chain carries TRBV7-2 and TRBJ1-2, with 8 bases fitting TRBD1. With V trimmed by 5 bases and J by 2 bases, 1 base remained unmatched. Germline CDR1 and CDR2: SGHTA and FQGNSA. The CDR3 covers 13 residues. The CDR3 loop reads CASSRTGNYGYTF. The CDR3 DNA follows: TGTGCCAGCAGCCGGACAGGGAACTATGGCTACACCTTC.

This clone has only a few counts. The chain uses TRBV20-1 and TRBJ1-1; D perhaps matches TRBD1 (5 bases). CDR1 and CDR2 from the germline V gene are DFQATT and SNEGSKA (reference sequence). Trimming took off 0 bases at V and 11 bases at J, with 10 bases between the two ends. The CDR3 consists of 11 residues. CDR3 nucleotides: TGCAGTGCTAGAGATGGGGCTCTGGCTTTCTTT. Its protein is CSARDGALAFF.

This clone occurred a few times. V usage is TRBV2 and J usage is TRBJ2-3; TRBD1 matches at 9 bases. The CDR3 sequence is 15 residues long. CDR1 SNHLY and CDR2 FYNNEI come from the germline V gene. Losses at the gene ends were 7 bases for V and 4 bases for J; bases not matched to a gene: 9. Here the CDR3 DNA reads TGTGCCAGCACCGGACAGGGGCTCGGTTCAGATACGCAGTATTTT. The encoded protein is CASTGQGLGSDTQYF.

The chain employs TRBV6-6 and TRBJ2-5, with 11 bases identical to TRBD1. CDR3 length equals 14 residues. After removal of 6 bases from V and 4 bases from J, the junction contained 4 bases not matched to a gene. Per the germline V gene, CDR1 is MNHNY and CDR2 is SVGAGI (reference sequence). In DNA form, the CDR3 reads TGTGCCAGCAGCCTGGGACAGGGGGTAGAGACCCAGTACTTC. This encodes CASSLGQGVETQYF.

This chain joins TRBV6-6 and TRBJ1-4; D remains ambiguous. Germline V gene data show CDR1 as MNHNY and CDR2 as SVGAGI (reference sequence). This CDR3 is 14 amino acids long. V lost 6 bases and J lost 8, with 16 bases in between. In DNA, the CDR3 is TGTGCCAGCAGCGGCCGGAGAGGCGAAGAAAAACTGTTTTTT. Translating gives CASSGRRGEEKLFF.

This clone was picked up one time. The chain is built from TRBV5-1 and TRBJ2-3; a possible D gene is TRBD2 (6 bases). CDR1 SGHRS and CDR2 YFSETQ come from the germline V gene. Trimming cost V 3 bases and J 8 bases, with 22 bases left between them. The CDR3 runs to 16 residues. The CDR3 DNA sequence: TGCGCCAGCAGCTCCATGGGCAGGACTACCGGAGCTACGCAGTATTTT. Amino acids: CASSSMGRTTGATQYF.